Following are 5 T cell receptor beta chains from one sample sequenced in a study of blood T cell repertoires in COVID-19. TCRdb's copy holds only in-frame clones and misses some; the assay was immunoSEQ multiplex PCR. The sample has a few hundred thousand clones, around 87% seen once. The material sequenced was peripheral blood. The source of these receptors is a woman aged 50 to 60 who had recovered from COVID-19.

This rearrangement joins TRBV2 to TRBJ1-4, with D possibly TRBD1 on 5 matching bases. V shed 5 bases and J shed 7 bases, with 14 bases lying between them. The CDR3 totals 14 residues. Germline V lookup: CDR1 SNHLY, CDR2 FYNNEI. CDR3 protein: CASSTLAGGEKLFF. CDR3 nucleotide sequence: TGTGCCAGCAGTACTTTGGCGGGGGGTGAAAAACTGTTTTTT. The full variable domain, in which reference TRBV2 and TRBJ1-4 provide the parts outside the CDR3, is EPEVTQTPSHQVTQMGQEVILRCVPISNHLYFYWYRQILGQKVEFLVSFYNNEISEKSEIFDDQFSVERPDGSNFTLKIRSTKLEDSAMYFCASSTLAGGEKLFFGSGTQLSVL.

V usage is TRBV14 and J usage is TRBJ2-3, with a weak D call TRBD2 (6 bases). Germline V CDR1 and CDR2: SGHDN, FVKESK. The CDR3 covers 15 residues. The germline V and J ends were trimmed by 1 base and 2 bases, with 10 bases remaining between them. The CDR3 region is CASSQAGLTTDTQYF. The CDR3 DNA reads TGTGCCAGCAGCCAAGCGGGACTTACCACAGATACGCAGTATTTT.

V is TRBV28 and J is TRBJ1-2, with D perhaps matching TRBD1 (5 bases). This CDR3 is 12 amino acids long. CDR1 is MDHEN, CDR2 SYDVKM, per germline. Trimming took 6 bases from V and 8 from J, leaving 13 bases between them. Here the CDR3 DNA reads TGTGCCAGCAGCCTAGCGGGGGGGGGCTACACCTTC. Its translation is CASSLAGGGYTF.

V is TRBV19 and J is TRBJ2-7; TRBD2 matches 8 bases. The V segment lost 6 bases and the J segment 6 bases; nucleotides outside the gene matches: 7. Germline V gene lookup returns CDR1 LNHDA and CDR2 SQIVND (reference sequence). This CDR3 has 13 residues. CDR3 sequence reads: CASSEYSGAEQYF. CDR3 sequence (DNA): TGTGCCAGTAGCGAATATAGCGGGGCCGAGCAGTACTTC.

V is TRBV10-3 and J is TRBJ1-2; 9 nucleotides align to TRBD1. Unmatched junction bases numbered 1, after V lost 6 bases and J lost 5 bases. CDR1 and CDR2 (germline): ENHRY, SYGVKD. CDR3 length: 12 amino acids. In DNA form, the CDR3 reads TGTGCCATCAGGGGGACAGGGTATGGCTACACCTTC. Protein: CAIRGTGYGYTF.